The text below deals with one T cell receptor beta chain. Sequencing was performed with immunoSEQ multiplex PCR; in TCRdb, only in-frame clones are kept and a portion is missing. The sample holds some 150,000 clones, 91% seen once. The CDR3 runs 12 residues. V lost 4 bases and J 4 bases, leaving 7 bases between the germline ends. Germline CDR1 reads SNHLY; CDR2 reads FYNNEI. The sample comes from a study of control samples from healthy donors and cancer patients. The clonotype comes from a man aged 25-45 years in good health. Sequencing input: blood. The chain has TRBV2 and TRBJ1-1; no firm D call. CDR3 nucleotide sequence: TGTGCCAGCAGTGCGCAACTCACTGAAGCTTTCTTT. Its protein is CASSAQLTEAFF.